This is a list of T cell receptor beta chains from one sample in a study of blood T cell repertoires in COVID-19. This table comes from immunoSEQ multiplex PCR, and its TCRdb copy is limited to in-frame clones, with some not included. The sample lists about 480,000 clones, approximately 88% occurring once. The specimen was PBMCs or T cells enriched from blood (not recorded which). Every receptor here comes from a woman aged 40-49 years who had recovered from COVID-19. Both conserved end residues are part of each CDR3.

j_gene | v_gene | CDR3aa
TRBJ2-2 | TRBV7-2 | CASSFASGRSGELFF
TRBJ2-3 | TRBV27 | CASAGLAGRTQYF
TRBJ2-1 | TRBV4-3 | CASSQDWAGGPSEQFF
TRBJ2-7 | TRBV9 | CASSSGGVQYF
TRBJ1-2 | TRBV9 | CASSANRRVGNYQGDGYTF
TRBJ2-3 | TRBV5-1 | CASTGQQDTQYF
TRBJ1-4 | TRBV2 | CASRQRTERNEKLFF
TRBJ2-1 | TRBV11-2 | CASSFGDSFNEQFF
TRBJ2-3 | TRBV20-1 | CSAADTDTQYF
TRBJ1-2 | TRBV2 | CASRGPGQGSGGYTF
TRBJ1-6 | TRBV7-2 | CASSLGPGQGGSPLHF
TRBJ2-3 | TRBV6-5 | CASSFVGTDTQYF
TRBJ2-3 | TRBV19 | CASSIDRGTDTQYF
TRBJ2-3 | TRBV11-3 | CASSLGEWSTDTQYF
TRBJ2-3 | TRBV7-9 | CASSSGQDLSTDTQYF
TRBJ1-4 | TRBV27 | CASSKKGGLNEKLFF
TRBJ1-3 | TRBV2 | CASIRSWESGNTIYF
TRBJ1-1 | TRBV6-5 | CASSQDPNTEAFF
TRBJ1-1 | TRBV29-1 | CSVGQGAEVGAFF
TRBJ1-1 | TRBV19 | CASSMLRQSRYTEAFF
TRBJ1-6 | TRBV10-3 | CASESGQLNSPLHF
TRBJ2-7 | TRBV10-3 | CAIRGSMRSYEQYF
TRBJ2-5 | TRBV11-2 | CASSLMTGGVEGTQYF
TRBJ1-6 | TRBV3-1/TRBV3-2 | CASSQDLGGKRGALHF
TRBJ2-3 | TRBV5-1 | CASSLGGTSGGADTQYF
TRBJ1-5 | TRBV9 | CASSLQGDQPQHF
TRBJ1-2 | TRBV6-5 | CASSYSIRGRNYGYTF
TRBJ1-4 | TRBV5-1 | CASSLDGQGGVKLFF
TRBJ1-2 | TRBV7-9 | CASSPQGVRNYGYTF
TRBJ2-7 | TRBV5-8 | CASSGDRNSYEQYF
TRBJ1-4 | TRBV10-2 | CASRTGATNEKLFF
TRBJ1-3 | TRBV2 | CASSVDRGSSGNTIYF
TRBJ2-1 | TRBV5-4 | CASSPNPGRNEQFF
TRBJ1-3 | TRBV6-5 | CASSYSSGTGNTIYF
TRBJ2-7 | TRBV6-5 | CASRSLYEQYF
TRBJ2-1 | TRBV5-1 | CASSSGGLSYNEQFF
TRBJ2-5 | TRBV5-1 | CASSFIRGETQYF
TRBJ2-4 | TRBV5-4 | CASSLEAGIDIQYF
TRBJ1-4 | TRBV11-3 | CASSLAGESEKLFF
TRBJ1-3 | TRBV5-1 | CASSPGEGVYSGNTIYF
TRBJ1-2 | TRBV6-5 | CASHTRVRGYTF
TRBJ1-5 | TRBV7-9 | CASSDHVGGNQPQHF
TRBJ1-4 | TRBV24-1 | CATSDPDRVSYEKLFF
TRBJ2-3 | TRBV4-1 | CASSQGGGDTQYF
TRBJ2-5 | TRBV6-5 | CASSSAGRNQETQYF
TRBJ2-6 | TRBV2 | CASSDRSGANVLTF
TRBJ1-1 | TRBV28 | CASSFGGVRLTEAFF
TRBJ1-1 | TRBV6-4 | CASPPPKGEGTEAFF
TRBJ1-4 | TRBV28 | CASSQDSNEKLFF
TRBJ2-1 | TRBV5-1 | CASSLGYSGLEQFF
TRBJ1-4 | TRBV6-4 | CASSMTGAEKLFF
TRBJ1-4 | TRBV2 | CASSADRGDEKLFF
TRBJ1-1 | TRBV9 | CASSVGGQNTEAFF
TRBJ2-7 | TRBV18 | CASSTTGTGNTYEQYF